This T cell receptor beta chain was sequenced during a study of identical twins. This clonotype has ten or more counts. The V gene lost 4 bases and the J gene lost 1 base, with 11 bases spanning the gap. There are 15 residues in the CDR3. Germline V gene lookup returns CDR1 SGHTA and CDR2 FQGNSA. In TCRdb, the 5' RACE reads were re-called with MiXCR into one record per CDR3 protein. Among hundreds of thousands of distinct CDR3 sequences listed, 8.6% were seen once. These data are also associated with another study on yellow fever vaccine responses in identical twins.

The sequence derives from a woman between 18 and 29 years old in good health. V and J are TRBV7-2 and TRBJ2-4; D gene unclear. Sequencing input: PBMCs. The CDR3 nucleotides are TGTGCCAGCAGCTCCGACGGAAGGGCCAAAAACATTCAGTACTTC. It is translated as CASSSDGRAKNIQYF.